This T cell receptor beta chain was sequenced for a study of Ad26.COV2.S vaccination and SARS-CoV-2 variants. Study details: Participants got Ad26.COV2.S intramuscularly, once or twice 56 days apart.

Study observations and caveats: Analyses that measured TCR breadth and depth may have underestimated total T cell responses.

Deletions cut 4 bases from V and 3 bases from J, with 16 bases between. CDR3 length: 15 residues. Germline V lookup: CDR1 GTSNPN, CDR2 SVGIG (reference sequence). The assay was immunoSEQ multiplex PCR, and TCRdb's table has in-frame clones only and misses some. Altogether 300,000 to 500,000 clones are present, roughly nine tenths being singletons, with the ten largest covering about 3.6%. A word on this clone: Its antigen is unidentified.

Noted treatment: 15 to 20 received Ad26.COV2.S at low or high dose, single or two shots; 5 received placebo; per-sample allocation not given. All samples were drawn on day 63, counting from the first vaccine or placebo injection. A Boston adult aged 18-55 years was the donor. The chain employs TRBV30 and TRBJ1-3; D uncertain. The sequencing here drew on peripheral blood, taken in a trial of Ad26.COV2.S vaccine versus placebo. This clonotype was sampled from a person aged 18 to 59 who received the Ad26.COV2.S COVID-19 vaccine or a placebo. CDR3 bases: TGTGCCTGGACTTTGAACAGCGGTTTTGGAAACACCATATATTTT. Protein sequence: CAWTLNSGFGNTIYF.